This entry lists 3 T cell receptor beta chains sequenced from one sample in a study of T cells in Graves' hyperthyroidism and ophthalmopathy. The TCR beta CDR3 regions underwent amplification using RNA transcripts as the source. Carried out on the TCR CDR3, a first-round RT-PCR used the HTBI primer set. TCRdb reprocessed the multiplex PCR reads via MiXCR and lists one record per CDR3 protein. This table holds fewer than 700,000 distinct CDR3 sequences, about 17% found once. The specimen sequenced was blood. The source of these receptors is a woman aged 30 to 39 with Graves' hyperthyroidism.

This clonotype was counted between two and nine times. V usage is TRBV4-2 and J usage is TRBJ2-7; TRBD1 aligns across 10 bases. The J segment lost 7 bases and the V segment lost 2 bases, leaving 5 bases of the junction unmatched. The CDR3 has 14 amino acids. Germline loops: CDR1 LGHNA, CDR2 YNFKEQ. CDR3 coding DNA: TGTGCCAGCAGCCAACCGGGACAGGGGCCGGAGCAGTACTTC. Its protein product is CASSQPGQGPEQYF.

This clonotype was counted many times. In nucleotides, the CDR3 is TGTGCCAGCAGTTTGAGAACTAGCGGGAGTCTCTATGAGCAGTTCTTC. Translated: CASSLRTSGSLYEQFF. The rearrangement uses TRBV12-3 or TRBV12-4 and TRBJ2-1; the match to TRBD2 covers 11 bases. V lost 3 bases, J lost 8 bases, and 9 bases stayed unmatched. The CDR3 is made up of 16 amino acids.

This clonotype was seen repeatedly, ten times or more. The rearrangement joins TRBV2 to TRBJ1-1, with a tentative D call TRBD1 (5 bases). CDR3 size: 16 residues. The germline gives CDR1 SNHLY, CDR2 FYNNEI. V gave up 7 bases and J gave up 0 bases, with 18 bases separating them. This chain's CDR3 is CASNPEGRVMNTEAFF. The CDR3 coding sequence is TGTGCCAGCAATCCCGAGGGGCGGGTGATGAACACTGAAGCTTTCTTT.